The subject of this entry is one TCR beta chain. This clonotype was seen many times. The antigen it binds to is not known. Base qualities are not recorded, but no much larger clone differs from it by a single base. This sample stems from a study of T cells after yellow fever vaccination (dated by TCRdb to the late 2010s). In terms of the full investigation: Libraries from fractions with low cell numbers were prepared with the SMART-Seq v4 Ultra Low Input RNA kit. To follow T-cell clones before and after primary and booster YFV17D yellow fever vaccination, bulk TCR alpha and beta repertoires were sequenced over time. Two healthy male donors, one aged 18 to 30 and one aged 30 to 40 years, were included in the cohort. Blood was drawn at multiple timepoints before and after primary and secondary immunization, with bulk PBMC replicates and cell subsets isolated.

The sample's treatment or condition, from its label and the paper: live attenuated yellow fever vaccine strain. At each blood-draw timepoint, two biological replicates of bulk PBMCs were collected. PBMCs were isolated from peripheral blood using a standard Ficoll-Paque protocol. TriZol was used to extract RNA from bulk PBMCs, CD4 and CD8 fractions, and dextramer-positive and dextramer-negative fractions. TCR cDNA was synthesized by 5'RACE template switching, through which a universal primer site and unique molecular identifiers were introduced. Priming of cDNA synthesis was performed from both the TCR alpha and TCR beta constant segments. Library amplification used two PCR steps, and the second PCR step added sample barcodes and sequencing adapters. Libraries were sequenced on Illumina HiSeq 2500 (2x100 bp) or NovaSeq (2x150 bp). Per the authors' processing: Reads were demultiplexed and collapsed into UMI consensus sequences with MIGEC, and V(D)J alignment was performed with MiXCR. Using edgeR on replicate PBMC samples, clonotypes were called vaccine-responding if FDR was below 0.01 and the log2 fold change was above 5 up to day 15. Each bulk clonotype received a CD4 or CD8 identity based on whether the sequenced CD4 or CD8 repertoire contained that clonotype at higher abundance. The public reads were reprocessed in TCRdb via fastp at Q25 and MiXCR, keeping in-frame beta chains. For every CDR3 protein sequence, its rows merge into one entry that carries the most common genes and DNA. The V and J calls and clone size are TCRdb's, not the authors'. The sample table contains some 400,000 distinct CDR3 sequences; only one count was recorded for around 6.5% of them. The ten largest clones take up approximately 15% of the sample.

The CDR3 numbers 14 residues from cysteine through phenylalanine. The only DNA kept is the CDR3, 42 bases in frame from the first base. Based on the germline V gene, the CDR1 and CDR2 sequences are MNHEY and SVGAGI. V loses 6 bases of germline sequence and J loses 5 bases, and the interval between the two ends is 13 bases. The full study reports these points: Compared with the primary T-cell response, the secondary T-cell response was weaker but faster, peaking on day 5 rather than day 15. Only a couple of donors were included in the study, so the extent to which the findings can be generalized is limited. Most clones expanded after primary vaccination (about 96% of CD4 and around nine tenths of CD8) were re-detected after the booster, suggesting that broad memory maintenance occurred. Computational filtering was required because FACS-sorted repertoires could contain abundant contaminating clonotypes from the bulk population. A small fraction of clonotypes showed up in both the CD4 and CD8 compartments, probably as a result of convergent recombination.

This TCR derives from a man aged 25-45 years who received the YFV17D yellow fever vaccine. This sequence uses TRBV6-5 and TRBJ2-2; no D gene is confidently identified. The specimen comprised PBMCs, sampled 5 days after the yellow fever booster vaccination. CDR3 reads: CASSSSVGTGELFF. Here is the DNA: TGTGCCAGCAGCTCATCGGTGGGAACCGGGGAGCTGTTTTTT.